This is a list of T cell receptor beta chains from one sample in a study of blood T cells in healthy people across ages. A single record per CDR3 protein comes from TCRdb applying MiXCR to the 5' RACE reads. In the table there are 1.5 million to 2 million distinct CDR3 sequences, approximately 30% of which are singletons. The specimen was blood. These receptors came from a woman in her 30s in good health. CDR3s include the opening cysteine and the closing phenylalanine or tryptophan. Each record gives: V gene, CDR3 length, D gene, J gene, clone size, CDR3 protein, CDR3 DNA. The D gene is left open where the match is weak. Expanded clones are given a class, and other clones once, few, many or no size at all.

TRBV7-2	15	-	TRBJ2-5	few	CASSPIKGHWETQYF	TGTGCCAGCAGCCCCATCAAGGGACATTGGGAGACCCAGTACTTC
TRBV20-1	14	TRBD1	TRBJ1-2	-	CSAPIPRQGDGYTF	TGCAGTGCCCCAATCCCTCGACAGGGAGATGGCTACACCTTC
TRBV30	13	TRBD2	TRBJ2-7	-	CAWSWGGDHEQYF	TGTGCCTGGAGTTGGGGGGGGGACCACGAGCAGTACTTC
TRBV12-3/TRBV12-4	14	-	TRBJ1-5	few	CASSLRQINQPQHF	TGTGCCAGCAGTCTAAGACAGATTAATCAGCCCCAGCATTTT
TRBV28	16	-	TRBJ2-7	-	CASSLAGAGQDYEQYF	TGTGCCAGTAGTTTGGCGGGGGCAGGGCAAGACTACGAGCAGTACTTC
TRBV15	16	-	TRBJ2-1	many	CATSSRPKTGINEQFF	TGTGCCACCAGCAGCCGTCCTAAGACGGGGATCAATGAGCAGTTCTTC
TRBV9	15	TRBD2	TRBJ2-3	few	CASSVGGGPTDTQYF	TGTGCCAGCAGCGTAGGCGGGGGACCTACAGATACGCAGTATTTT
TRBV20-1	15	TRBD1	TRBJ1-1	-	CSARAGTGTNTEAFF	TGCAGTGCTAGAGCCGGGACAGGGACCAACACTGAAGCTTTCTTT
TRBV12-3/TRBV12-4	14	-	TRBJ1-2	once	CASSHDRNGYGYTF	TGTGCCAGCAGCCACGACAGGAACGGTTATGGCTACACCTTC
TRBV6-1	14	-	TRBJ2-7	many	CASSEGGHLYEQYF	TGTGCCAGCAGTGAAGGAGGACATCTCTACGAGCAGTACTTC
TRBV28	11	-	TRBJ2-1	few	CASSFMYEQFF	TGTGCCAGCAGTTTTATGTATGAGCAGTTCTTC
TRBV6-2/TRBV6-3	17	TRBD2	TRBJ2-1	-	CASTSSGTSIPDNEQFF	TGTGCCAGCACCTCCAGCGGGACTAGCATCCCGGACAATGAGCAGTTCTTC